This T cell receptor beta chain was recovered during a study of blood T cell repertoires in COVID-19. Study at large: Italy, Spain and the United States were the sources of the convalescent and acute COVID-19 samples.

In the authors' methods: Counts of nucleated cells, estimated from reference gene primer amplification, were obtained. The method was immunoSEQ multiplex PCR; TCRdb's version includes in-frame clones alone and lacks a portion of them. V, J and clone size reflect that table, while D and trimming were determined from the DNA. The top ten hold 8.6% of the sample, which has approximately 150,000 clones, about 83% seen once. The CDR3 is made up of 13 amino acids. Germline CDR1 reads MGHDK; CDR2 reads SYGVNS. The V end was cut by 4 bases, the J end by 3 bases, with 9 bases between. The chain uses TRBV25-1 and TRBJ1-1; D ambiguous. Sequencing was carried out using peripheral blood. This TCR came from a woman aged 50 to 60 with active or convalescent COVID-19. The CDR3 spells CASSVAQDTEAFF. The CDR3 DNA reads TGTGCCAGCAGTGTGGCTCAGGACACTGAAGCTTTCTTT.